This T cell receptor beta chain was documented in a study of human T cells and chemical hapten exposure. Study-wide findings and caveats: High-frequency TCRs, those above 1 in 1000, stayed the same after DPC sensitization. Relative to controls, expanded TCRs formed significantly more large CDR3 similarity clusters. Patch test scores rose with PT1 expanded TCR counts, a positive correlation.

Time point reported: patch test 1, 2 weeks after DPC sensitization. Treatment of the sample: therapeutic diphenylcyclopropenone sensitization with weekly scalp DPC. TCRdb itself ran the RACE reads through MiXCR, one entry per CDR3 protein. The data contain 300,000 to 450,000 distinct CDR3 sequences, roughly 5% of them singletons. Many counts were recorded for this clonotype. Its antigen is not known. This receptor was taken from a woman in her 50s with alopecia areata. Some clones in this sample may be carry-over from other donors' samples. The material was whole blood, obtained in connection with sensitization to the hapten diphenylcyclopropenone (DPC).

CDR3 DNA sequence: TGCAGTGCTAGGAAGCAGGGGTCCTATGGCTACACCTTC. Translating gives CSARKQGSYGYTF. The J gene is TRBJ1-2, the V gene TRBV20-1, with D possibly being TRBD1 (6 bases). CDR1 is DFQATT and CDR2 is SNEGSKA in the germline V gene (reference sequence). The CDR3 has 13 amino acids. With 3 bases removed from V and 4 bases from J, the gap between germline ends came to 12 bases.